Listed below are T cell receptor beta chains from one sample, sequenced in a study of cytomegalovirus exposure and HLA in healthy donors. TCRdb keeps only in-frame clones here, not all; method: immunoSEQ multiplex PCR. The sample consists of more than 90,000 clones, 55% to 80% of them appearing once. The sequenced material came from PBMCs. The source of these receptors is a young woman in good health and CMV-seronegative. Each CDR3 is given without its conserved first and last residue.

v_call,cdr3_length,j_call,cdr3_aa
TRBV5-6,11,TRBJ2-7,ASSLDVGYEQY
TRBV5-6,14,TRBJ2-5,ASSLTSGSPQETQY
TRBV19,13,TRBJ2-3,ASSPRTGGYDTQY
TRBV4-1,15,TRBJ1-2,ASSQDLPRTGVNGYT
TRBV5-6,11,TRBJ2-7,ASSKQTIYEQY
TRBV6-1,11,TRBJ1-1,ASIREVNTEAF
TRBV29-1,8,TRBJ2-1,SAFYNEQF
TRBV28,14,TRBJ2-7,ASSFFRDRGQKEQY
TRBV14,14,TRBJ2-1,ASSQDPRLAYNEQF
TRBV4-1,13,TRBJ2-1,ASSQRTGVYNEQF
TRBV15,13,TRBJ1-1,ATSRVGLVGFGAF
TRBV13,13,TRBJ1-5,ASSLRGQLNQPQH
TRBV18,15,TRBJ2-3,ASSPTIVRIRTDTQY
TRBV28,11,TRBJ1-6,ATRSSYNSPLH
TRBV14,11,TRBJ2-1,ASAPLAGVEQF